The rows below give T cell receptor beta chains drawn from one sample of a study of T cells after yellow fever vaccination. TCRdb reanalysed the 5' RACE reads using MiXCR and keeps one entry per CDR3 protein. This sample has 300,000 to 350,000 distinct CDR3 sequences, with around 4.3% found just once. This sample comprised PBMCs, obtained 15 days after the yellow fever booster vaccination. These receptor sequences come from a man aged 18 to 29 who received the YFV17D yellow fever vaccine. Each CDR3 is given with its conserved first and last residue. D genes are given only for firm matches. The size field is filled for only some rows; it gives once, few, many or a size class.

D: NA; V: TRBV28; J: TRBJ1-2; size: few; DNA: TGTGCCAGCAGACCAACAGTTAACTATGGCTACACCTTC; CDR3: CASRPTVNYGYTF
D: NA; V: TRBV27; J: TRBJ1-6; size: many; DNA: TGTGCCAGCAGGGACAGCTCCTATAATTCACCCCTCCACTTT; CDR3: CASRDSSYNSPLHF
D: NA; V: TRBV20-1; J: TRBJ2-3; size: few; DNA: TGCAGTGGCGGTCATTCTAGCACAGATACGCAGTATTTT; CDR3: CSGGHSSTDTQYF
D: NA; V: TRBV6-2/TRBV6-3; J: TRBJ2-7; size: NA; DNA: TGTGCCAGCAGTACGACACGGAGGTACGAGCAGTACTTC; CDR3: CASSTTRRYEQYF
D: NA; V: TRBV20-1; J: TRBJ1-1; size: NA; DNA: TGCAGTGCTAGTGCGGAAATGAACACTGAAGCTTTCTTT; CDR3: CSASAEMNTEAFF
D: TRBD1; V: TRBV28; J: TRBJ1-2; size: few; DNA: TGTGCCAGCATTAGATATCTGACAGGGGACCTGCCCCAATATGGCTACACCTTC; CDR3: CASIRYLTGDLPQYGYTF
D: NA; V: TRBV6-2/TRBV6-3; J: TRBJ2-1; size: few; DNA: TGTGCCAGCAGTAACGTCCGGGACATGCGGTTCTTC; CDR3: CASSNVRDMRFF
D: NA; V: TRBV27; J: TRBJ1-4; size: many; DNA: TGTGCCAGCAAGGGGCCCCTTAATGAAAAACTGTTTTTT; CDR3: CASKGPLNEKLFF
D: TRBD2; V: TRBV12-3/TRBV12-4; J: TRBJ2-5; size: few; DNA: TGTGCCAGCAGTCCCCTCTGGGGGGGATCGATGGAGACCCAGTACTTC; CDR3: CASSPLWGGSMETQYF
D: NA; V: TRBV4-1; J: TRBJ2-3; size: many; DNA: TGCGCCAGCAGCCAAGGGGGGGGCCCAGATACGCAGTATTTT; CDR3: CASSQGGGPDTQYF
D: TRBD2; V: TRBV11-2; J: TRBJ2-1; size: many; DNA: TGTGCCAGCAGCTCCGCCGGGGTAGGAGCGGGGTCCTACAATGAGCAGTTCTTC; CDR3: CASSSAGVGAGSYNEQFF
D: NA; V: TRBV20-1; J: TRBJ2-5; size: few; DNA: TGCAGTGCTACTACCGGGGGCCAAGAGACCCAGTACTTC; CDR3: CSATTGGQETQYF
D: NA; V: TRBV4-2; J: TRBJ1-1; size: NA; DNA: TGTGCCAGCAGCCAGGGGACATTGAACACTGAAGCTTTCTTT; CDR3: CASSQGTLNTEAFF
D: NA; V: TRBV4-3; J: TRBJ1-4; size: few; DNA: TGCGCCAGCAGCCAAGAGGGAAGAACTAATGAAAAACTGTTTTTT; CDR3: CASSQEGRTNEKLFF
D: TRBD1; V: TRBV15; J: TRBJ1-6; size: NA; DNA: TGTGCCACCAGGGGACAGGGGATTTTTTCACCCCTCCACTTT; CDR3: CATRGQGIFSPLHF
D: NA; V: TRBV18; J: TRBJ1-4; size: few; DNA: TGTGCCAGCTCACCACCGTCTACGGGTGAAAAACTGTTTTTT; CDR3: CASSPPSTGEKLFF
D: NA; V: TRBV12-3/TRBV12-4; J: TRBJ1-4; size: many; DNA: TGTGCCAGCAGTGATGCCGGGACGGCAGAAAAACTGTTTTTT; CDR3: CASSDAGTAEKLFF
D: TRBD2; V: TRBV20-1; J: TRBJ2-7; size: few; DNA: TGCAGTGCTAGAAGGGCTAGCGGGGGGGCGTCCTACGAGCAGTACTTC; CDR3: CSARRASGGASYEQYF
D: NA; V: TRBV12-3/TRBV12-4; J: TRBJ2-7; size: NA; DNA: TGTGCCAGCAGTTTTTCGACAGGTTCTTACGAGCAGTACTTC; CDR3: CASSFSTGSYEQYF
D: NA; V: TRBV7-6; J: TRBJ2-1; size: many; DNA: TGTGCCAGCAGCTTAGAAGGGAGCCTTACATATGAGCAGTTCTTC; CDR3: CASSLEGSLTYEQFF
D: NA; V: TRBV6-6; J: TRBJ1-5; size: once; DNA: TGTGCCAGCAGTTACAGAGGGACTATGCATTTT; CDR3: CASSYRGTMHF
D: NA; V: TRBV5-4; J: TRBJ2-3; size: few; DNA: TGTGCCAGCAGCCACCGGCAACTTAGCACAGATACGCAGTATTTT; CDR3: CASSHRQLSTDTQYF
D: NA; V: TRBV12-3/TRBV12-4; J: TRBJ2-1; size: NA; DNA: TGTGCCAGCAGTTTAAGGGGGGCCAGTGATGAGCAGTTCTTC; CDR3: CASSLRGASDEQFF